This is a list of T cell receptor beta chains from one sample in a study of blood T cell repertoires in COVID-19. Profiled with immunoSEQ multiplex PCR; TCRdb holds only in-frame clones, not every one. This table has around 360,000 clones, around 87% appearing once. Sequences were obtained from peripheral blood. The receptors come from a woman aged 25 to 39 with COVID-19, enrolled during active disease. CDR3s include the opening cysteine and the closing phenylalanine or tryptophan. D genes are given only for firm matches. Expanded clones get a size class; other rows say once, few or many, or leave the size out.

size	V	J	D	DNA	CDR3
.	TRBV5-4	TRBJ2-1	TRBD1	TGTGCCAGCAGCTCCCCCGGACAGGGAAACAATGAGCAGTTCTTC	CASSSPGQGNNEQFF
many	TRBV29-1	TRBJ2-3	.	TGCAGCGTTGCCCGGGATACCACAGATACGCAGTATTTT	CSVARDTTDTQYF
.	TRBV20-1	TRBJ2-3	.	TGCAGTGCTAGTAGCCCCCGCACAGATACGCAGTATTTT	CSASSPRTDTQYF
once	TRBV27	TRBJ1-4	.	TGTGCCAGCAGTTTAGGGCACCCTAATGAAAAACTGTTTTTT	CASSLGHPNEKLFF
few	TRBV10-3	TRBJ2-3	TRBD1	TGTGCCTACGGGACAGGGGGATCCCCTGGACTCACAGATACGCAGTATTTT	CAYGTGGSPGLTDTQYF
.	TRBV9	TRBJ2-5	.	TGTGCCAGCAGCCCTAGACAGGGTTGGGAGGTGGAGACCCAGTACTTC	CASSPRQGWEVETQYF
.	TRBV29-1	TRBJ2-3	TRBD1	TGCAGCGGGACAGGGGTGGATACGCAGTATTTT	CSGTGVDTQYF
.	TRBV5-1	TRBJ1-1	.	TGCGCCAGCAGCTTGGAAACAGGGATCTATTCGGGCACTGAAGCTTTCTTT	CASSLETGIYSGTEAFF
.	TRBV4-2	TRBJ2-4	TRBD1	TGTGCCAGCAGCCCTGGGACAGGGGGCGCGGGGGCCAAAAACATTCAGTACTTC	CASSPGTGGAGAKNIQYF
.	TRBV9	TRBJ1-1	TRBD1	TGTGCCAGCAGCACCCGACCGGGACAGGGGGACACTGAAGCTTTCTTT	CASSTRPGQGDTEAFF
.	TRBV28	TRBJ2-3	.	TGTGCCAGCACCTCCCCCAGGGTCGGCACAGATACGCAGTATTTT	CASTSPRVGTDTQYF
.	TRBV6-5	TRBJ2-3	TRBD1	TGTGCCAGCAGTTACGGGACAGGGGGCGCAGATACGCAGTATTTT	CASSYGTGGADTQYF
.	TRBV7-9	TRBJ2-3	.	TGTGCCAGCAGCTTAGCCCTTGTTTCAGATACGCAGTATTTT	CASSLALVSDTQYF
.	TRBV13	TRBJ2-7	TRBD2	TGTGCCAGCAGCTTAAGACTAGCGGGAGGGTCCTACGAGCAGTACTTC	CASSLRLAGGSYEQYF
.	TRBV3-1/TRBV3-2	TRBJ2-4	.	TGTGCCAGCAGCCAAGGAGAGGTGAACATTCAGTACTTC	CASSQGEVNIQYF
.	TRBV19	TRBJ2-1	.	TGTGCCAGTAGTATAACCCGGGACTCATATGAGCAGTTCTTC	CASSITRDSYEQFF
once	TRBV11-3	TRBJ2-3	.	TGTGCCAGCAGCTTAGGAGGGAGAGATACGCAGTATTTT	CASSLGGRDTQYF